This T cell receptor (beta chain) was observed in a study of control samples from healthy donors and cancer patients. CDR3 length: 13 residues. V dropped 8 bases and J dropped 8 bases, with 18 bases sitting between them. In germline, CDR1 is SEHNR, CDR2 FQNEAQ (reference sequence). Data came from immunoSEQ multiplex PCR; TCRdb stores just in-frame clones and leaves some out. The profile shows around 130,000 clones, roughly 90% of them singletons. This TCR was sampled from a young man in good health. The chain has TRBV7-9 and TRBJ1-2; D may be TRBD1 (6 bases). The sequencing sample was made of blood. The CDR3 loop is CASSPPLGTGYTF. DNA for the CDR3: TGTGCCAGCTCCCCACCCCTCGGGACAGGCTACACCTTC.